This TCR beta chain was profiled in a study of blood T cell repertoires in COVID-19. Study background: Whether acute or convalescent, the COVID-19 samples came from the United States, Italy and Spain. PBMCs, B-cell-depleted T cells, or T cells provided the cDNA or gDNA that made up the material.

Original data processing: Reference gene primers were amplified, and this amplification served to estimate nucleated cell counts. Produced via immunoSEQ multiplex PCR; TCRdb's table is partial and in-frame only. D and trimming were read from the DNA, whereas the V and J calls and clone size are those reported in that table. This repertoire shows 130,000 or so clones, 85% to 90% found once; its top ten account for approximately 2.3%. The CDR3 sequence is 14 residues long. V lost 0 bases to trimming and J lost 1 base, with 5 bases between them. Germline values: CDR1 SGHNT, CDR2 YYREEE (reference sequence).

This receptor was identified in a man between 65 and 85 years old with active COVID-19. The chain uses TRBV5-4 and TRBJ1-3; no clear D gene. The specimen sequenced was peripheral blood. The CDR3 here is CASSLATSGNTIYF. CDR3 nucleotide sequence: TGTGCCAGCAGCTTGGCTACTTCTGGAAACACCATATATTTT.